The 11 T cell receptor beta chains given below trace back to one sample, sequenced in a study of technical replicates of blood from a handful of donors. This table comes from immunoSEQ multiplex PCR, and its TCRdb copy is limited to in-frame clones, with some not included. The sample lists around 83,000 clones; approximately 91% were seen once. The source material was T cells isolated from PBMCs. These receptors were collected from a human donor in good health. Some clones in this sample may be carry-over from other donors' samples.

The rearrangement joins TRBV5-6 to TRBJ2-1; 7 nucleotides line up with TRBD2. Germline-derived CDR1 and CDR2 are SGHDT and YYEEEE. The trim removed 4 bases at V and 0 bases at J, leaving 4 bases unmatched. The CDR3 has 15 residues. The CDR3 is CASSDGTTSYNEQFF. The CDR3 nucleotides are TGTGCCAGCAGCGACGGGACTACCTCCTACAATGAGCAGTTCTTC. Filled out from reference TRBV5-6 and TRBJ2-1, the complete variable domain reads DAGVTQSPTHLIKTRGQQVTLRCSPKSGHDTVSWYQQALGQGPQFIFQYYEEEERQRGNFPDRFSGHQFPNYSSELNVNALLLGDSALYLCASSDGTTSYNEQFFGPGTRLTVL.

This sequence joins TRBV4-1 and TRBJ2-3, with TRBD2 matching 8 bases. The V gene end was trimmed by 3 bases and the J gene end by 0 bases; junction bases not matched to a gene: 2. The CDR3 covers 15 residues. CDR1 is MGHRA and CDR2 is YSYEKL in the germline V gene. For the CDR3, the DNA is TGCGCCAGCAGCCACTTAGCGGGGAGCACAGATACGCAGTATTTT. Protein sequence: CASSHLAGSTDTQYF.

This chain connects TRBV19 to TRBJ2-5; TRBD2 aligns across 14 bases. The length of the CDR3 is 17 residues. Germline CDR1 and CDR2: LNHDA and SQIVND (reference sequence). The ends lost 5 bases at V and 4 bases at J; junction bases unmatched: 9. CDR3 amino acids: CASSWGGLAGARETQYF. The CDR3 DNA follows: TGTGCCAGTAGTTGGGGGGGACTAGCGGGAGCCCGAGAGACCCAGTACTTC.

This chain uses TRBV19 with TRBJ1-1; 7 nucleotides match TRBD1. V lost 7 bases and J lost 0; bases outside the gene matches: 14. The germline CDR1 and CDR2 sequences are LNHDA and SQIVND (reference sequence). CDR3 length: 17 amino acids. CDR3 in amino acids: CASTYTQGVLMNTEAFF. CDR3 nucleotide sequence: TGTGCCAGTACCTATACCCAGGGGGTTTTAATGAACACTGAAGCTTTCTTT. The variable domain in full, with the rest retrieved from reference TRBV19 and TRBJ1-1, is DGGITQSPKYLFRKEGQNVTLSCEQNLNHDAMYWYRQDPGQGLRLIYYSQIVNDFQKGDIAEGYSVSREKKESFPLTVTSAQKNPTAFYLCASTYTQGVLMNTEAFFGQGTRLTVV.

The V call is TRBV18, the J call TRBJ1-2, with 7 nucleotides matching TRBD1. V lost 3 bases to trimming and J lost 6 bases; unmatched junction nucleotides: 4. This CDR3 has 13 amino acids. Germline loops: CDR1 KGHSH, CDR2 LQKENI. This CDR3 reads CASSPRGQDGYTF. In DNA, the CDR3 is TGTGCCAGCTCACCGAGGGGGCAGGATGGCTACACCTTC.

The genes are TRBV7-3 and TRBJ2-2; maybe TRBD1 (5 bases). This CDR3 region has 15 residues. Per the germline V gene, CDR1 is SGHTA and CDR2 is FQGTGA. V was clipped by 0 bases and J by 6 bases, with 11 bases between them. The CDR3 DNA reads TGTGCCAGCAGCTTAACAGGGTCAGGGCCCGGGGAGCTGTTTTTT. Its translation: CASSLTGSGPGELFF. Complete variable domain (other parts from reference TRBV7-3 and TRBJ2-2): GAGVSQTPSNKVTEKGKYVELRCDPISGHTALYWYRQSLGQGPEFLIYFQGTGAADDSGLPNDRFFAVRPEGSVSTLKIQRTERGDSAVYLCASSLTGSGPGELFFGEGSRLTVL.

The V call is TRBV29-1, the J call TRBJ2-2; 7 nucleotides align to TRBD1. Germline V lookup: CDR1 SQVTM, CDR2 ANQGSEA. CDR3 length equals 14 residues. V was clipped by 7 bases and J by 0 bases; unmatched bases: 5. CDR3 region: CSGTGTANTGELFF. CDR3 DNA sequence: TGCAGCGGAACCGGGACAGCGAACACCGGGGAGCTGTTTTTT.

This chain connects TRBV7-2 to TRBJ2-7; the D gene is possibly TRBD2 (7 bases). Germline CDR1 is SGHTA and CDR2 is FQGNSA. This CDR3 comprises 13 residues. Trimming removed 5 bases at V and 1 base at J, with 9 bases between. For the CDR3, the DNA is TGTGCCAGCAGCGGGGGGGCTTCCTACGAGCAGTACTTC. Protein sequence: CASSGGASYEQYF. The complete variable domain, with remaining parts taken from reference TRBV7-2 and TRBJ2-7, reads GAGVSQSPSNKVTEKGKDVELRCDPISGHTALYWYRQSLGQGLEFLIYFQGNSAPDKSGLPSDRFSAERTGGSVSTLTIQRTQQEDSAVYLCASSGGASYEQYFGPGTRLTVT.

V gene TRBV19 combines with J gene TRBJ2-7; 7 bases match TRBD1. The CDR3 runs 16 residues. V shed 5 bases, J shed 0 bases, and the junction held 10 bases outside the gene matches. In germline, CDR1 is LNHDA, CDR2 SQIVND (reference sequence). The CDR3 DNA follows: TGTGCCAGTAGTGGCCGAAGACAGGGAAGCTCCTACGAGCAGTACTTC. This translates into CASSGRRQGSSYEQYF.

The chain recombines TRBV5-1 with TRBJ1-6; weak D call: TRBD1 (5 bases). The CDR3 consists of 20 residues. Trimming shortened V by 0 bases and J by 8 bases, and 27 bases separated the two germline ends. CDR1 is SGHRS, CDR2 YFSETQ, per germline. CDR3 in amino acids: CASSLVLLGGWKGDDSPLHF. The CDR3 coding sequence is TGCGCCAGCAGCTTGGTCCTTTTGGGGGGGTGGAAAGGTGATGATTCACCCCTCCACTTT.

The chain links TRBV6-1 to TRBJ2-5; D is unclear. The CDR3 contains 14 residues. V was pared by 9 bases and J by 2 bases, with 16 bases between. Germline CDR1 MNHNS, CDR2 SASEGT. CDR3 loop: CASTPWAEQETQYF. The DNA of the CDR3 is TGTGCCAGTACTCCCTGGGCAGAACAAGAGACCCAGTACTTC.